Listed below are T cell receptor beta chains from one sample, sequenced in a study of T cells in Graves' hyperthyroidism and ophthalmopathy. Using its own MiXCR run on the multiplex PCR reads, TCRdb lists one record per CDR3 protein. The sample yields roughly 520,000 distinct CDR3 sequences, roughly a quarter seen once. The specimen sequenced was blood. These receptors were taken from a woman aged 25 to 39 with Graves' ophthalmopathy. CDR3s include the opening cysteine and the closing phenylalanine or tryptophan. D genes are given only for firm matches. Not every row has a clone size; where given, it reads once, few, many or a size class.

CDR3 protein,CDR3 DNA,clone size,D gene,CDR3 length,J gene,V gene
CASSSTGTSRKQNPYEQYF,TGCGCCAGCAGCTCGACCGGGACTAGCCGAAAACAAAACCCATACGAGCAGTACTTC,-,TRBD2,19,TRBJ2-7,TRBV5-1
CASRFGVFQETQYF,TGTGCCAGCAGATTTGGGGTTTTCCAAGAGACCCAGTACTTC,-,-,14,TRBJ2-5,TRBV11-2
CASSEARPGYEQYF,TGTGCCAGCAGTGAAGCACGCCCTGGCTACGAGCAGTACTTC,-,-,14,TRBJ2-7,TRBV6-4
CASSPLSENRGYGYTF,TGTGCCAGCAGCCCTTTATCCGAGAACAGGGGCTATGGCTACACCTTC,many,TRBD1,16,TRBJ1-2,TRBV25-1
CAWSLHGSGYTF,TGTGCCTGGAGTCTCCACGGCAGTGGCTACACCTTC,few,-,12,TRBJ1-2,TRBV30
CASSPRADPYEQYF,TGTGCCAGCAGCCCGCGGGCAGATCCTTACGAGCAGTACTTC,-,-,14,TRBJ2-7,TRBV27
CASSDVWGARGYTF,TGTGCCAGCAGTGATGTGTGGGGGGCGCGAGGCTACACCTTC,once,-,14,TRBJ1-2,TRBV11-1
CATSGSGELFF,TGTGCCACCAGCGGATCCGGGGAGCTGTTTTTT,many,-,11,TRBJ2-2,TRBV15
CSARDRTSRETQYF,TGCAGTGCTAGAGATCGCACATCGAGGGAGACCCAGTACTTC,-,-,14,TRBJ2-5,TRBV20-1
CASRDTGIDDQYF,TGTGCCAGCAGGGATACGGGGATCGACGATCAGTACTTC,once,-,13,TRBJ2-7,TRBV11-2
CASSTNRPGTRGSYEQYF,TGTGCCAGCAGCACGAACAGGCCCGGGACTAGGGGGTCCTACGAGCAGTACTTC,-,TRBD2,18,TRBJ2-7,TRBV6-2/TRBV6-3
CASSFGRYENTEAFF,TGTGCCAGCAGCTTCGGACGGTACGAAAACACTGAAGCTTTCTTT,many,-,15,TRBJ1-1,TRBV11-1
CASSSSQGETQYF,TGTGCCAGCAGTTCCTCCCAGGGAGAGACCCAGTACTTC,many,-,13,TRBJ2-5,TRBV27
CASRQGGTGPLQEWTQYF,TGTGCCAGCAGACAGGGAGGGACAGGGCCCCTACAAGAGTGGACCCAGTACTTC,many,TRBD1,18,TRBJ2-5,TRBV11-1
CSARDRAGAYEQYF,TGCAGTGCTAGAGATCGAGCGGGGGCCTACGAGCAGTACTTC,-,TRBD2,14,TRBJ2-7,TRBV20-1
CASSLSFSQSKDIQYF,TGTGCCAGCAGCTTATCCTTCAGTCAGAGCAAAGACATTCAGTACTTC,few,-,16,TRBJ2-4,TRBV7-9
CASSLRDTAEAFF,TGTGCCAGCAGTCTCCGGGACACGGCTGAAGCTTTCTTT,-,-,13,TRBJ1-1,TRBV12-3/TRBV12-4
CASSFGTSQGKTQYF,TGTGCCAGCAGCTTTGGGACTAGCCAGGGGAAGACCCAGTACTTC,many,TRBD2,15,TRBJ2-5,TRBV7-9
CASSHGGQGIDEQYF,TGTGCCAGCAGCCACGGGGGACAGGGGATCGACGAGCAGTACTTC,many,TRBD1,15,TRBJ2-7,TRBV6-1
CASSLWAGGPYGYTF,TGTGCCAGCAGCTTATGGGCAGGGGGTCCTTACGGCTACACCTTC,many,TRBD1,15,TRBJ1-2,TRBV7-2
CASSEGLAGGEQYF,TGTGCCAGCAGTGAAGGGCTAGCGGGGGGCGAGCAGTACTTC,many,TRBD2,14,TRBJ2-7,TRBV25-1
CASGKTGSEQYF,TGTGCCAGCGGCAAAACAGGGTCCGAGCAGTACTTC,-,-,12,TRBJ2-7,TRBV3-1
CASSYERGAGYGYTF,TGTGCCAGCAGTTACGAAAGGGGCGCGGGCTATGGCTACACCTTC,many,-,15,TRBJ1-2,TRBV6-2/TRBV6-3
CASSQEDRGRQPQHF,TGCGCCAGCAGCCAAGAGGACAGGGGAAGGCAGCCCCAGCATTTT,many,TRBD1,15,TRBJ1-5,TRBV4-1